The 29 T cell receptor beta chains below all came from one sample that was sequenced in a study of blood T cells in healthy people across ages. The second PCR ran 7 to 11 cycles with a sample-barcoded 5' primer and J-beta primers. TCRdb called the 5' RACE reads again in MiXCR, with one record for every CDR3 protein. The sample includes roughly 860,000 distinct CDR3 sequences, around 62% seen only once; the top ten take 25% to 35%. Sequenced sample: blood. Receptors originate from a young man in good health.

The chain uses TRBV6-1 and TRBJ2-5; tentatively, D is TRBD1 or TRBD2 (5 bases each). The CDR3 consists of 16 residues. With 4 bases removed from V and 1 base from J, the gap between germline ends came to 16 bases. Looked up from germline, CDR1 is MNHNS and CDR2 is SASEGT. The CDR3 spells CASSAYGTGTQETQYF. CDR3 in DNA: TGTGCCAGCAGTGCCTATGGGACGGGGACCCAAGAGACCCAGTACTTC.

The chain links TRBV6-6 to TRBJ2-3; TRBD1 might be the D (6 bases). Germline lookup yields CDR1 MNHNY and CDR2 SVGAGI (reference sequence). CDR3 length equals 14 residues. V was clipped by 8 bases and J by 2 bases, with 14 bases between them. CDR3 nucleotide sequence: TGTGCCAGCTTGTGGCAGGGGCACACAGATACGCAGTATTTT. This codes for CASLWQGHTDTQYF.

This clonotype was observed at least ten times. The V gene is TRBV20-1, the J gene TRBJ2-1; no reliable D call. Germline CDR1 reads DFQATT; CDR2 reads SNEGSKA (reference sequence). With 3 bases removed from V and 2 bases from J, the gap between germline ends came to 11 bases. This CDR3 is built from 14 residues. As DNA, the CDR3 is TGCAGTGCTAGGGTAACCTGGGCCTACAATGAGCAGTTCTTC. Amino acid sequence: CSARVTWAYNEQFF.

The chain couples TRBV25-1 to TRBJ1-2, with a possible D match to TRBD1 (6 bases). This CDR3 contains 17 residues. V was trimmed by 1 base and J by 4 bases, leaving 19 bases between them. CDR1 is MGHDK and CDR2 is SYGVNS in the germline V gene. The CDR3 nucleotides read TGTGCCAGCAGTGAATCGGGGGGCGGGCCGTATTTCTATGGCTACACCTTC. Its protein product is CASSESGGGPYFYGYTF.

This chain uses TRBV20-1 with TRBJ2-1, with 9 bases identical to TRBD1. Germline values: CDR1 DFQATT, CDR2 SNEGSKA (reference sequence). V was pared by 7 bases and J by 1 base, with 5 bases of the junction left unmatched. The CDR3 covers 14 residues. The CDR3 reads CSVPGQGSYNEQFF. CDR3 nucleotides: TGCAGTGTTCCGGGACAGGGTTCCTACAATGAGCAGTTCTTC.

V is TRBV7-9 and J is TRBJ2-7; D tentatively reads TRBD1 or TRBD2 (5 bases each). Germline-derived CDR1 and CDR2 are SEHNR and FQNEAQ (reference sequence). The CDR3 covers 14 residues. V was shortened by 5 bases and J by 3 bases, with 14 bases between the two germline ends. The CDR3 bases are TGTGCCAGCAGCCCAGGGACCATAGTCTACGAGCAGTACTTC. It is translated as CASSPGTIVYEQYF.

This clonotype was counted a few times. The V call is TRBV6-2 or TRBV6-3, the J call TRBJ2-2; D gene ambiguous. The CDR3 totals 12 residues. The germline V gene has CDR1 MNHEY and CDR2 SVGEGT. Between the trimmed V and J ends, which lost 7 bases and 1 base, there was a span of 4 bases. The CDR3 region has the DNA TGTGCCAGCAATAGGAACACCGGGGAGCTGTTTTTT. Protein: CASNRNTGELFF.

Only a few counts were recorded for this clonotype. The genes are TRBV3-1 and TRBJ2-1; D is possibly TRBD1 or TRBD2 (5 bases each). CDR1 LGHDT and CDR2 YNNKEL come from the germline V gene (reference sequence). With 3 bases removed from V and 10 bases from J, the gap between germline ends came to 10 bases. The CDR3 contains 12 residues. The CDR3 region has the DNA TGTGCCAGCAGCCAGCTCGGGGCCGAGCAGTTCTTC. Translating it yields CASSQLGAEQFF.

The CDR3 DNA sequence: TGTGCCACCAGCAAGGACAGGGTCGGGAGAGATACGCAGTATTTT. This codes for CATSKDRVGRDTQYF. The J gene is TRBJ2-3, the V gene TRBV15; 8 positions match TRBD1. With V trimmed by 4 bases and J by 5 bases, 8 bases remained unmatched. The CDR3 totals 15 residues. Germline-derived CDR1 and CDR2 are LNHNV and YYDKDF (reference sequence).

The V and J genes are TRBV7-2 and TRBJ2-7; 10 bases map to TRBD1. The CDR3 is made up of 15 amino acids. V shed 3 bases and J 3 bases; nucleotides not matched to a gene: 5. Germline lookup yields CDR1 SGHTA and CDR2 FQGNSA. CDR3 residues: CASSFRTGGNYEQYF. DNA for the CDR3: TGTGCCAGCAGCTTTCGGACAGGGGGTAACTACGAGCAGTACTTC.

There are a few counts of this clonotype. CDR3 bases: TGCAGCGTTGAAGATGGCCGAGCTTCCTACAATGAGCAGTTCTTC. This encodes CSVEDGRASYNEQFF. The chain joins TRBV29-1 to TRBJ2-1; no definite D call. This CDR3 has 15 amino acids. Germline V gene data show CDR1 as SQVTM and CDR2 as ANQGSEA. Trimming removed 0 bases from V and 1 base from J, with 10 bases in between.

The chain joins TRBV9 to TRBJ2-3; 11 bases match TRBD2. The CDR3 is 16 residues long. The germline V gene has CDR1 SGDLS and CDR2 YYNGEE. V gave up 3 bases and J gave up 0 bases; unmatched junction bases: 3. CDR3 DNA sequence: TGTGCCAGCAGCGAGGGACTAGCGGTCAGCACAGATACGCAGTATTTT. Translation: CASSEGLAVSTDTQYF.

This chain joins TRBV25-1 and TRBJ2-1; D not resolved. The CDR3 runs to 12 residues. Germline V lookup: CDR1 MGHDK, CDR2 SYGVNS. Trimming stripped 4 bases from V and 10 bases from J, with 11 bases between. CDR3 in DNA: TGTGCCAGCAGTGCCATAGTAGGGGAGCAGTTCTTC. It specifies CASSAIVGEQFF.

This clonotype was seen more than once but under ten times. The CDR3 DNA is TGTGCCAGCAGCTTGACTACAGGGGGCATGTTACATGGCTACACCTTC. This encodes CASSLTTGGMLHGYTF. This rearrangement joins TRBV5-5 to TRBJ1-2, with TRBD1 identical over 9 bases. The CDR3 loop spans 16 amino acids. V was pared by 1 base and J by 6 bases, with 10 bases of the junction left unmatched. CDR1 SGHKS and CDR2 YYEKEE come from the germline V gene (reference sequence).

V and J are TRBV20-1 and TRBJ2-1, with D possibly being TRBD1 (5 bases). The CDR3 contains 11 residues. CDR1 and CDR2 (germline): DFQATT, SNEGSKA (reference sequence). Trimming took off 2 bases at V and 12 bases at J, with 11 bases between the two ends. The CDR3 reads CSARSGSVQFF. In nucleotides, the CDR3 is TGCAGTGCTAGATCAGGGTCGGTGCAGTTCTTC.

The table lists this clonotype with a few counts. The V gene is TRBV3-1, the J gene TRBJ1-5, with 9 bases aligning to TRBD1. Germline V CDR1 and CDR2: LGHDT, YNNKEL (reference sequence). The CDR3 has 16 amino acids. J was trimmed by 7 bases and V by 4 bases; bases with no gene match: 11. CDR3 loop: CASSPSSGTGLQPQHF. CDR3 coding DNA: TGTGCCAGCAGCCCTTCCTCCGGGACAGGGCTGCAGCCCCAGCATTTT.

V gene TRBV5-5 combines with J gene TRBJ1-5; a possible D gene is TRBD1 (5 bases). The V and J ends lost 4 bases and 4 bases respectively, with 12 bases between them. The CDR3 contains 14 residues. Germline values: CDR1 SGHKS, CDR2 YYEKEE (reference sequence). The CDR3 here is CASSAGTVNQPQHF. The DNA of the CDR3 is TGTGCCAGCAGCGCGGGGACGGTGAATCAGCCCCAGCATTTT. Based on the CDR3 plus reference TRBV5-5 and TRBJ1-5, the full variable domain is DAGVTQSPTHLIKTRGQQVTLRCSPISGHKSVSWYQQVLGQGPQFIFQYYEKEERGRGNFPDRFSARQFPNYSSELNVNALLLGDSALYLCASSAGTVNQPQHFGDGTRLSIL.

This chain uses TRBV6-6 with TRBJ1-2, with TRBD1 as a possible D gene (6 bases). V was clipped by 7 bases and J by 0 bases, with 15 bases between them. The CDR3 runs to 15 residues. CDR1 MNHNY and CDR2 SVGAGI come from the germline V gene (reference sequence). Written as DNA, the CDR3 is TGTGCCAGCATTATGACAGGCGGAGCTAACTATGGCTACACCTTC. Residues: CASIMTGGANYGYTF.

The sample holds a few counts of this clonotype. V usage is TRBV20-1 and J usage is TRBJ2-7, with TRBD1 matching 9 bases. Germline V gene lookup returns CDR1 DFQATT and CDR2 SNEGSKA (reference sequence). The V gene end was trimmed by 0 bases and the J gene end by 2 bases; junction bases not matched to a gene: 8. CDR3 length: 16 amino acids. The CDR3 DNA sequence: TGCAGTGCTAGAGATCGGGACAGGGTTTCGCCCTACGAGCAGTACTTC. Translating it yields CSARDRDRVSPYEQYF.

This clonotype has only one observation. In DNA form, the CDR3 reads TGTGCCAGCGGACAGAGCGGTGGCTACACCTTC. Its protein is CASGQSGGYTF. The chain has TRBV6-2 or TRBV6-3 and TRBJ1-2; tentatively, D is TRBD1 (6 bases). The V end was cut by 8 bases, the J end by 7 bases, with 11 bases between. Germline-derived CDR1 and CDR2 are MNHEY and SVGEGT. The CDR3 loop spans 11 amino acids.

V usage is TRBV7-2 and J usage is TRBJ2-5; D gene ambiguous. The DNA end favors TRBJ2-7, so the J call may be wrong. The length of the CDR3 is 13 residues. The germline CDR1 and CDR2 sequences are SGHTA and FQGNSA. CDR3 sequence: CASSPTPRYEQYF. CDR3 sequence (DNA): TGTGCCAGCAGCCCGACCCCCAGATACGAGCAGTACTTC.

V is TRBV12-3 or TRBV12-4 and J is TRBJ2-4; D is undetermined. V lost 5 bases and J 7 bases, leaving 15 bases between the germline ends. The CDR3 covers 14 residues. Written as DNA, the CDR3 is TGTGCCAGCAGTGTTAACGACCGCCATAACATTCAGTACTTC. Translating gives CASSVNDRHNIQYF.

This sequence joins TRBV14 and TRBJ2-1, with a possible D match to TRBD2 (7 bases). The V end was cut by 2 bases, the J end by 5 bases, with 10 bases between. The CDR3 length is 14 residues. Looked up from germline, CDR1 is SGHDN and CDR2 is FVKESK. The CDR3 DNA reads TGTGCCAGCAGCCAACGGGGGGCTCACAATGAGCAGTTCTTC. Amino acids: CASSQRGAHNEQFF. Full variable domain (rest looked up from reference TRBV14 and TRBJ2-1): EAGVTQFPSHSVIEKGQTVTLRCDPISGHDNLYWYRRVMGKEIKFLLHFVKESKQDESGMPNNRFLAERTGGTYSTLKVQPAELEDSGVYFCASSQRGAHNEQFFGPGTRLTVL.

The genes are TRBV5-1 and TRBJ2-3; no clear D gene. This CDR3 has 14 residues. Deletions cut 1 base from V and 2 bases from J, with 8 bases between. Germline-derived CDR1 and CDR2 are SGHRS and YFSETQ. CDR3 nucleotide sequence: TGCGCCAGCAGCTTGCCCGTGATCACAGATACGCAGTATTTT. Amino acids: CASSLPVITDTQYF.

The V call is TRBV29-1, the J call TRBJ1-2, with D uncertain. The V gene lost 0 bases and the J gene lost 8 bases, with 13 bases spanning the gap. CDR1 is SQVTM, CDR2 ANQGSEA, per germline. This CDR3 contains 13 residues. The CDR3 loop reads CSVEDPTDRGYTF. The DNA of the CDR3 is TGCAGCGTTGAAGATCCAACAGATCGGGGCTACACCTTC.

The V and J genes are TRBV28 and TRBJ2-5, with D perhaps matching TRBD1 (5 bases). Trimming took off 8 bases at V and 3 bases at J, with 13 bases between the two ends. The CDR3 is 13 amino acids. Germline V gene sequence: CDR1 MDHEN, CDR2 SYDVKM. CDR3 amino acids: CASERGFEETQYF. The CDR3 region has the DNA TGTGCCAGCGAAAGGGGCTTCGAAGAGACCCAGTACTTC.

The rearrangement links TRBV29-1 to TRBJ2-2, with TRBD1 matching 8 bases. Germline lookup yields CDR1 SQVTM and CDR2 ANQGSEA. The CDR3 has 13 residues. The V segment lost 6 bases and the J segment 7 bases; nucleotides outside the gene matches: 7. CDR3 in DNA: TGCAGCGTCGCCGGACAGGGTGGCGGGGAGCTGTTTTTT. Protein product: CSVAGQGGGELFF.

This clonotype has just one count. This chain links TRBV12-3 or TRBV12-4 with TRBJ2-3; 11 bases fit TRBD2. Germline trimming cut 9 bases from V and 0 bases from J; bases unmatched to any gene: 11. The CDR3 totals 17 residues. The CDR3 DNA follows: TGTGCCAGTTGGGGGACTAGCGGTACCACCAGCACAGATACGCAGTATTTT. Translation gives CASWGTSGTTSTDTQYF.

V usage is TRBV20-1 and J usage is TRBJ1-1; D perhaps matches TRBD1 (6 bases). The CDR3 length is 14 residues. Germline V CDR1 and CDR2: DFQATT, SNEGSKA (reference sequence). V was shortened by 5 bases and J by 0 bases, with 13 bases between the two germline ends. The CDR3 DNA sequence: TGCAGTGCTGATAAGGGGACACTGAACACTGAAGCTTTCTTT. Protein sequence: CSADKGTLNTEAFF.